These T cell receptor beta chains were read from a single sample in a study of T cells in tuberculosis. The protocol was immunoSEQ multiplex PCR, while the TCRdb copy is restricted to in-frame clones and leaves out a portion. The table includes fewer than 35,000 clones, over 95% detected once. Sequenced: PBMCs. The receptors stem from a donor between 10 and 35 years old with latent tuberculosis or without tuberculosis infection. The CDR3 runs from the conserved cysteine through the conserved F or W. The D gene is left open where the match is weak. Not every row has a clone size; where given, it reads once, few, many or a size class.

size: NA
V: TRBV5-1
D: TRBD1
J: TRBJ2-7
CDR3: CASSLGQDANEQYF
DNA: TGCGCCAGCAGCCTCGGACAGGACGCCAACGAGCAGTACTTC

size: NA
V: TRBV18
D: TRBD2
J: TRBJ2-7
CDR3: CASSPSTSGHYEQYF
DNA: TGTGCCAGCTCACCATCGACTAGCGGGCATTACGAGCAGTACTTC

size: NA
V: TRBV5-1
D: TRBD1
J: TRBJ1-1
CDR3: CASSLEGQVNTEAFF
DNA: TGCGCCAGCAGCTTGGAGGGACAGGTGAACACTGAAGCTTTCTTT

size: NA
V: TRBV5-8
D: NA
J: TRBJ2-6
CDR3: CASSSGTTSGANVLTF
DNA: TGTGCCAGCAGCTCCGGGACAACCTCTGGGGCCAACGTCCTGACTTTC

size: few
V: TRBV7-3
D: TRBD1
J: TRBJ2-4
CDR3: CASSRETGGRAKNIQYF
DNA: TGTGCCAGCAGCCGGGAGACAGGGGGAAGGGCCAAAAACATTCAGTACTTC

size: once
V: TRBV19
D: NA
J: TRBJ1-2
CDR3: CASKDLIRGPNYGYTF
DNA: TGTGCCAGTAAGGACCTAATCAGGGGTCCTAACTATGGCTACACCTTC

size: NA
V: TRBV6-1
D: NA
J: TRBJ2-5
CDR3: CASRPQPQETQYF
DNA: TGTGCCAGCAGGCCACAGCCGCAAGAGACCCAGTACTTC

size: NA
V: TRBV27
D: NA
J: TRBJ1-2
CDR3: CASSTSTGLYGYTF
DNA: TGTGCCAGCAGTACATCCACAGGGCTCTATGGCTACACCTTC

size: NA
V: TRBV7-3
D: NA
J: TRBJ1-1
CDR3: CASRGNMNTEAFF
DNA: TGTGCCAGCCGAGGGAACATGAACACTGAAGCTTTCTTT

size: NA
V: TRBV20-1
D: NA
J: TRBJ1-4
CDR3: CSATPFEKLFF
DNA: TGCAGTGCTACTCCGTTTGAAAAACTGTTTTTT

size: once
V: TRBV19
D: NA
J: TRBJ2-5
CDR3: CASSVQGKETQYF
DNA: TGTGCCAGTAGTGTACAGGGAAAAGAGACCCAGTACTTC

size: NA
V: TRBV27
D: TRBD2
J: TRBJ2-3
CDR3: CASGYGGFISGDTQYF
DNA: TGTGCCAGCGGATACGGGGGGTTTATATCAGGAGATACGCAGTATTTT

size: NA
V: TRBV7-6
D: TRBD2
J: TRBJ2-3
CDR3: CASSLGPPGLAGTDTQYF
DNA: TGTGCCAGCAGCTTAGGTCCACCCGGACTAGCGGGCACAGATACGCAGTATTTT

size: NA
V: TRBV14
D: NA
J: TRBJ1-6
CDR3: CASSLMTGPLHF
DNA: TGTGCCAGCAGCCTCATGACTGGGCCCCTCCACTTT

size: few
V: TRBV5-1
D: NA
J: TRBJ2-7
CDR3: CASSLVTGRSYEQYF
DNA: TGCGCCAGCAGCTTGGTAACAGGGCGCTCCTACGAGCAGTACTTC

size: NA
V: TRBV25-1
D: NA
J: TRBJ2-6
CDR3: CASSESGHPSGANVLTF
DNA: TGTGCCAGCAGTGAATCCGGACACCCATCTGGGGCCAACGTCCTGACTTTC

size: NA
V: TRBV7-2
D: TRBD1
J: TRBJ1-1
CDR3: CASSLVWARGEEAFF
DNA: TGTGCCAGCAGCTTAGTTTGGGCCAGGGGGGAAGAAGCTTTCTTT

size: NA
V: TRBV14
D: TRBD2
J: TRBJ2-5
CDR3: CASSQERRGGRSAGTQYF
DNA: TGTGCCAGCAGCCAAGAGCGGCGGGGGGGCCGTTCCGCTGGGACCCAGTACTTC

size: NA
V: TRBV5-1
D: NA
J: TRBJ2-3
CDR3: CASSFADTQYF
DNA: TGCGCCAGCAGCTTCGCAGATACGCAGTATTTT

size: NA
V: TRBV4-1
D: TRBD2
J: TRBJ2-7
CDR3: CASSQKALTSGNRMPFEQYF
DNA: TGCGCCAGCAGCCAAAAAGCCCTGACTAGCGGGAACCGTATGCCCTTTGAGCAGTACTTC

size: once
V: TRBV10-3
D: TRBD1
J: TRBJ1-2
CDR3: CAAGDSNYGYTF
DNA: TGTGCCGCCGGGGACAGCAACTATGGCTACACCTTC

size: NA
V: TRBV2
D: TRBD2
J: TRBJ2-3
CDR3: CASSGTSEDTQYF
DNA: TGTGCCAGCAGTGGGACTAGCGAGGATACGCAGTATTTT

size: NA
V: TRBV9
D: NA
J: TRBJ2-6
CDR3: CASSVADRLRSGANVLTF
DNA: TGTGCCAGCAGCGTAGCTGACAGGCTTCGCTCTGGGGCCAACGTCCTGACTTTC

size: NA
V: TRBV10-2
D: NA
J: TRBJ2-2
CDR3: CASWWGANTGELFF
DNA: TGCGCCAGCTGGTGGGGGGCGAACACCGGGGAGCTGTTTTTT

size: NA
V: TRBV4-3
D: TRBD1
J: TRBJ2-1
CDR3: CASSQGSDRSSYNEQFF
DNA: TGCGCCAGCAGCCAAGGCTCGGACAGGAGCTCCTACAATGAGCAGTTCTTC

size: NA
V: TRBV5-1
D: TRBD2
J: TRBJ2-3
CDR3: CASSLLAGGTDTQYF
DNA: TGCGCCAGCAGCCTGCTAGCGGGAGGGACAGATACGCAGTATTTT

size: NA
V: TRBV19
D: TRBD1
J: TRBJ1-1
CDR3: CASSRDRDHTEAFF
DNA: TGTGCCAGTAGTCGGGACAGGGACCACACTGAAGCTTTCTTT

size: NA
V: TRBV18
D: TRBD1
J: TRBJ1-2
CDR3: CASSPRTGDGYTF
DNA: TGTGCCAGCTCACCTAGGACAGGGGACGGCTACACCTTC

size: few
V: TRBV6-1
D: TRBD1
J: TRBJ1-2
CDR3: CASTIADRAGGYTF
DNA: TGTGCCAGCACCATAGCTGACAGGGCGGGTGGCTACACCTTC

size: NA
V: TRBV5-6
D: NA
J: TRBJ1-6
CDR3: CASSFNRISPLHF
DNA: TGTGCCAGCAGCTTTAACAGGATATCACCCCTCCACTTT

size: NA
V: TRBV9
D: NA
J: TRBJ1-3
CDR3: CASSVGPGSGNTIYF
DNA: TGTGCCAGCAGCGTAGGGCCAGGCTCTGGAAACACCATATATTTT

size: NA
V: TRBV5-1
D: NA
J: TRBJ1-1
CDR3: CASSARGLNTEAFF
DNA: TGCGCCAGCAGCGCCAGGGGTCTGAACACTGAAGCTTTCTTT

size: NA
V: TRBV7-6
D: TRBD1
J: TRBJ2-1
CDR3: CASSPGQGNEQFF
DNA: TGTGCCAGCAGCCCAGGACAGGGTAATGAGCAGTTCTTC

size: NA
V: TRBV29-1
D: TRBD1
J: TRBJ1-2
CDR3: CSVGQGYGYTF
DNA: TGCAGCGTTGGACAGGGCTATGGCTACACCTTC

size: NA
V: TRBV15
D: TRBD1
J: TRBJ2-7
CDR3: CATKEGQGTGAYEQYF
DNA: TGTGCCACCAAGGAAGGCCAGGGGACAGGGGCGTACGAGCAGTACTTC

size: once
V: TRBV7-8
D: TRBD1
J: TRBJ2-7
CDR3: CASSQMGTVVGEQYF
DNA: TGTGCCAGCAGCCAAATGGGGACAGTCGTAGGCGAGCAGTACTTC

size: NA
V: TRBV6-5
D: NA
J: TRBJ1-2
CDR3: CASSPRQGSNYGYTF
DNA: TGTGCCAGCAGTCCCCGGCAGGGCTCTAACTATGGCTACACCTTC

size: NA
V: TRBV5-6
D: TRBD2
J: TRBJ2-7
CDR3: CASNLATGGQYF
DNA: TGTGCCAGCAACTTGGCCACGGGGGGGCAGTACTTC

size: NA
V: TRBV5-6
D: NA
J: TRBJ1-5
CDR3: CASSSQGQPQHF
DNA: TGTGCCAGCAGCAGTCAGGGTCAGCCCCAGCATTTT

size: NA
V: TRBV28
D: TRBD1
J: TRBJ2-7
CDR3: CASSLGTGLGYEQYF
DNA: TGTGCCAGCAGTTTGGGGACAGGCCTAGGCTACGAGCAGTACTTC

size: NA
V: TRBV9
D: TRBD2
J: TRBJ2-1
CDR3: CASSGTSGRVSYNEQFF
DNA: TGTGCCAGCTCCGGGACTAGCGGGAGGGTATCCTACAATGAGCAGTTCTTC

size: once
V: TRBV5-1
D: TRBD2
J: TRBJ2-7
CDR3: CASSWGLDSYEQYF
DNA: TGCGCCAGCAGCTGGGGACTAGACTCCTACGAGCAGTACTTC

size: NA
V: TRBV5-1
D: NA
J: TRBJ2-7
CDR3: CASSLFGLLSSYEQYF
DNA: TGCGCCAGCAGCTTGTTTGGACTTCTCAGCTCCTACGAGCAGTACTTC

size: NA
V: TRBV23-1
D: NA
J: TRBJ1-1
CDR3: CATTPQGHDTEAFF
DNA: TGCGCCACAACCCCCCAGGGTCACGACACTGAAGCTTTCTTT

size: NA
V: TRBV5-6
D: NA
J: TRBJ1-2
CDR3: CASRPQDTSNYGYTF
DNA: TGTGCCAGCAGGCCCCAAGACACGTCTAACTATGGCTACACCTTC

size: NA
V: TRBV7-2
D: TRBD2
J: TRBJ2-3
CDR3: CASSLGGGGGLSTDTQYF
DNA: TGTGCCAGCAGCTTAGGTGGCGGCGGGGGGCTTAGCACAGATACGCAGTATTTT

size: NA
V: TRBV11-1
D: TRBD2
J: TRBJ2-3
CDR3: CASSPRGGPTDTQYF
DNA: TGTGCCAGCAGCCCGCGGGGGGGCCCCACAGATACGCAGTATTTT

size: NA
V: TRBV4-1
D: TRBD1
J: TRBJ1-5
CDR3: CASSQEGQGRQPQHF
DNA: TGCGCCAGCAGCCAAGAAGGACAGGGGCGACAGCCCCAGCATTTT

size: NA
V: TRBV5-5
D: NA
J: TRBJ1-1
CDR3: CASSFIDSIMGEAFF
DNA: TGTGCCAGCAGCTTTATAGACAGTATTATGGGTGAAGCTTTCTTT

size: NA
V: TRBV5-1
D: TRBD2
J: TRBJ2-3
CDR3: CASSLDGGTDTQYF
DNA: TGCGCCAGCAGCTTGGACGGGGGGACAGATACGCAGTATTTT

size: NA
V: TRBV21-1
D: NA
J: TRBJ1-2
CDR3: CASSKGFREAYRTGGHGYTF
DNA: TGTGCCAGCAGCAAGGGGTTCCGGGAGGCATACAGGACAGGGGGCCATGGCTACACCTTC

size: NA
V: TRBV12-5
D: NA
J: TRBJ2-2
CDR3: CASVQTRGFDTGELFF
DNA: TGTGCTAGTGTTCAAACCAGGGGTTTTGACACCGGGGAGCTGTTTTTT

size: NA
V: TRBV5-4
D: TRBD1
J: TRBJ1-1
CDR3: CASSPGQGGPKIEAFF
DNA: TGTGCCAGCAGCCCCGGACAGGGTGGGCCAAAGATAGAAGCTTTCTTT